This record concerns one T cell receptor (beta chain) sequence. The study counted Cohort 3 donors as recovered given two negative PCRs, clearance, or symptom resolution. The data belong to a study of blood T cell repertoires in COVID-19. Some clones are missing from TCRdb's copy, which holds only in-frame ones; the method was immunoSEQ multiplex PCR. The table shows a few hundred thousand clones, with approximately 84% occurring only once. The sequence was collected from a middle-aged man who had recovered from COVID-19. Source material: PBMCs or T cells enriched from blood (not recorded which).

CDR3 sequence (DNA): TGTGCCTGGAGTTCACAGGGGGAAAGGGGTCAGCCCCAGCATTTT. Residues: CAWSSQGERGQPQHF. The rearrangement links TRBV30 to TRBJ1-5; TRBD1 aligns across 8 bases. With V trimmed by 2 bases and J by 6 bases, 9 bases remained unmatched. The CDR3 covers 15 residues. Per the germline V gene, CDR1 is GTSNPN and CDR2 is SVGIG (reference sequence).